The rows below give T cell receptor beta chains drawn from one sample of a study of T cell changes during pregnancy in multiple sclerosis. The protocol was immunoSEQ multiplex PCR, while the TCRdb copy is restricted to in-frame clones and leaves out a portion. The sample has about 83,000 clones; about 95% are singletons. The sample consisted of peripheral blood, taken in the second trimester of pregnancy. These receptors were collected from a female donor with multiple sclerosis, enrolled in a pregnancy study. CDR3s include the opening cysteine and the closing phenylalanine or tryptophan.

j_gene	v_gene	CDR3aa
TRBJ1-1	TRBV20-1	CRPLSGTEAFF
TRBJ1-1	TRBV19	CASSIDISVSNTEAFF
TRBJ1-1	TRBV27	CASTSTQAVHTEAFF
TRBJ2-7	TRBV27	CASRVAGRLSSYEQYF
TRBJ2-6	TRBV19	CASSKGRLAGANVLTF
TRBJ2-1	TRBV25-1	CASSGGVREQFF
TRBJ2-3	TRBV11-2	CASSSGLAGPEGVDTQYF
TRBJ2-5	TRBV5-1	CASSLEGIETQYF
TRBJ1-3	TRBV7-2	CASSLDRTSGNTIYF
TRBJ2-7	TRBV7-9	CASSLKDRAYEQYF
TRBJ1-3	TRBV7-9	CASSKTGTGRNTIYF
TRBJ2-3	TRBV30	CAWTRVVELDTQYF
TRBJ2-3	TRBV6-1	CASSESIGGADTQYF
TRBJ1-2	TRBV4-1	CASSLGQAYGYTF
TRBJ2-7	TRBV5-1	CASSLTSMGQAYEQYF
TRBJ2-2	TRBV28	CASSGQLPGELFF
TRBJ1-5	TRBV6-1	CASSEAATGGFGQPQHF
TRBJ1-4	TRBV6-1	CASSAYRGGGEKLFF
TRBJ2-3	TRBV5-6	CASSSVTSGRVDTQYF
TRBJ2-3	TRBV5-6	CASSLAPTSSDTQYF
TRBJ1-2	TRBV10-3	CAISDRTNFNYGYTF
TRBJ2-3	TRBV4-3	CASSPGGVDTQYF
TRBJ2-4	TRBV10-1	CASSDSGSGQNIQYF
TRBJ2-7	TRBV27	CASSPTVPPYEQYF
TRBJ2-7	TRBV10-2	CASSTGWYYEQYF
TRBJ2-5	TRBV13	CASNLREPRYQETQYF
TRBJ1-5	TRBV7-3	CASSPGTLSQPQHF
TRBJ1-2	TRBV19	CASSTLVSFGYGYTF
TRBJ1-1	TRBV6-6	CASSYREGRNTEAFF
TRBJ1-2	TRBV7-9	CASSLARQGARGGYTF
TRBJ1-3	TRBV30	CAWRKAGLSGNTIYF